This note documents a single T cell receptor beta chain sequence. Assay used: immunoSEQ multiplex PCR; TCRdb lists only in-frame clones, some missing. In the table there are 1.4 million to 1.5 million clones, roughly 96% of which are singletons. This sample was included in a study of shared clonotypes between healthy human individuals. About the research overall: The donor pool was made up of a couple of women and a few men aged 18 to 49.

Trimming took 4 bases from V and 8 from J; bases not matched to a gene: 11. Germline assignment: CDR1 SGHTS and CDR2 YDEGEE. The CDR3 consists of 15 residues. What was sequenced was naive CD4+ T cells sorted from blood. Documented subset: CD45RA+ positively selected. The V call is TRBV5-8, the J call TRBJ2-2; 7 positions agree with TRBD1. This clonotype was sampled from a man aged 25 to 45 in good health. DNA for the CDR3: TGTGCCAGCAGCCCATCGGACAGGAGAGCAGGGGAGCTGTTTTTT. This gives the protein CASSPSDRRAGELFF.